The 26 T cell receptor beta chains presented below share a single source sample, sequenced in a study of T cells in Graves' hyperthyroidism and ophthalmopathy. What was amplified from RNA transcripts were TCR beta CDR3 regions. The TCR CDR3 first-round RT-PCR relied on the HTBI primer set. TCRdb re-called the multiplex PCR reads through MiXCR, storing one row per CDR3 protein. The table shows more than 500,000 distinct CDR3 sequences, with roughly a sixth occurring only once. The sequenced sample was blood. The receptor set was obtained from a woman younger than 45 with Graves' ophthalmopathy.

This clonotype was counted only a few times. The chain combines TRBV12-3 or TRBV12-4 with TRBJ2-3, with TRBD2 as a possible D gene (5 bases). Trimming left V 8 bases short and J 4 bases short, with 19 bases between. The CDR3 extends over 15 amino acids. The CDR3 is CASHLSAGPADTQYF. The DNA of the CDR3 is TGTGCCAGCCATTTGAGTGCGGGTCCGGCAGATACGCAGTATTTT.

The chain uses TRBV18 and TRBJ2-1; 7 nucleotides line up with TRBD2. In germline, CDR1 is KGHSH, CDR2 LQKENI. V shed 3 bases and J 10 bases; nucleotides not matched to a gene: 9. The length of the CDR3 is 14 residues. As DNA, the CDR3 is TGTGCCAGCTCACCTAGCTCGGGGGGTTTGGAGCAGTTCTTC. Protein sequence: CASSPSSGGLEQFF.

The chain carries TRBV7-9 and TRBJ2-5; D perhaps matches TRBD2 (6 bases). The V and J ends lost 5 bases and 4 bases respectively, with 17 bases between them. The germline CDR1 and CDR2 sequences are SEHNR and FQNEAQ (reference sequence). The length of the CDR3 is 15 residues. CDR3 sequence: CASSPQEGRTETQYF. The CDR3 DNA reads as TGTGCCAGCAGCCCCCAGGAGGGGCGGACAGAGACCCAGTACTTC.

The chain couples TRBV7-9 to TRBJ2-5, with D perhaps given as TRBD1 or TRBD2 (5 bases each). CDR3 size: 13 residues. Deletions cut 4 bases from V and 1 base from J, with 7 bases between. Germline V CDR1 and CDR2: SEHNR, FQNEAQ (reference sequence). In DNA, the CDR3 is TGTGCCAGCAGCTGGGACCTCCAAGAGACCCAGTACTTC. Translating it yields CASSWDLQETQYF.

This clonotype was detected ten times or more. This chain joins TRBV28 and TRBJ2-4; perhaps TRBD2 as D (5 bases). V lost 3 bases to trimming and J lost 6 bases, with 27 bases between them. The CDR3 has 19 residues. From germline, CDR1 is MDHEN and CDR2 SYDVKM. This chain's CDR3 is CASSLSVWWGRSSGNIQYF. In DNA form, the CDR3 reads TGTGCCAGCAGTTTGAGTGTTTGGTGGGGTCGATCAAGCGGAAACATTCAGTACTTC.

This chain links TRBV6-2 or TRBV6-3 with TRBJ2-5, with D possibly TRBD2 on 7 matching bases. CDR1 and CDR2 from the germline V gene are MNHEY and SVGEGT. Trimming took 5 bases from V and 4 from J, leaving 14 bases between them. The CDR3 is 14 residues long. Here the CDR3 DNA reads TGTGCCAGCAGTAGGGGGGGTTGGTCAGAGACCCAGTACTTC. Translation: CASSRGGWSETQYF.

In this sample, this clonotype turned up many times. CDR3 residues: CASSYSGELYGYTF. The CDR3 region has the DNA TGTGCCAGCAGTTACTCGGGAGAGCTCTATGGCTACACCTTC. This chain joins TRBV6-2 or TRBV6-3 and TRBJ1-2; D is uncertain. Trimming took off 0 bases at V and 4 bases at J, with 9 bases between the two ends. Germline loops: CDR1 MNHEY, CDR2 SVGEGT. The CDR3 is made up of 14 amino acids.

The chain joins TRBV6-1 to TRBJ2-4; no firm D call. The CDR3 covers 15 residues. Deletions cut 1 base from V and 1 base from J, with 8 bases between. Per the germline V gene, CDR1 is MNHNS and CDR2 is SASEGT. CDR3 nucleotide sequence: TGTGCCAGCAGTGAAGATGTGAGCGCCAAAAACATTCAGTACTTC. Residues: CASSEDVSAKNIQYF.

This clonotype was observed at least ten times. The chain is built from TRBV3-1 and TRBJ2-1; 7 nucleotides agree with TRBD2. CDR3 length equals 15 residues. Germline values: CDR1 LGHDT, CDR2 YNNKEL (reference sequence). The V and J ends lost 3 bases and 6 bases, in that order; junction bases with no gene match: 8. CDR3 loop: CASSQYGGSVNEQFF. CDR3 nucleotides: TGTGCCAGCAGCCAGTATGGCGGGAGCGTCAATGAGCAGTTCTTC.

The J gene is TRBJ2-2, the V gene TRBV4-1; D unclear. CDR3 length equals 15 residues. Germline CDR1 reads MGHRA; CDR2 reads YSYEKL. V lost 0 bases and J lost 8, with 13 bases in between. CDR3 sequence reads: CASSQDKDFAGELFF. The CDR3 DNA reads TGCGCCAGCAGCCAAGATAAAGATTTCGCTGGGGAGCTGTTTTTT.

There are many counts of this clonotype. J is TRBJ1-2 and V is TRBV6-1; D ambiguous. V lost 7 bases and J 6 bases, leaving 15 bases between the germline ends. The CDR3 loop spans 13 amino acids. Looked up from germline, CDR1 is MNHNS and CDR2 is SASEGT. The CDR3 region has the DNA TGTGCCAGCACCAAGACTACTTGGGATGGCTACACCTTC. It is translated as CASTKTTWDGYTF.

This clonotype appeared many times. This chain connects TRBV7-2 to TRBJ1-5; a weak D match, TRBD1 (6 bases). There are 14 residues in the CDR3. CDR1 SGHTA and CDR2 FQGNSA come from the germline V gene. V lost 4 bases and J lost 4, with 11 bases in between. CDR3 loop: CASSSRTVNQPQHF. CDR3 in DNA: TGTGCCAGCAGCTCCCGGACAGTTAATCAGCCCCAGCATTTT.

This clonotype was seen more than once but under ten times. The CDR3 protein is CASSHPGRPYEQYF. CDR3 nucleotides: TGTGCCAGCAGCCACCCGGGGAGACCCTACGAGCAGTACTTC. The chain links TRBV11-2 to TRBJ2-7, with D possibly being TRBD2 (5 bases). The CDR3 runs to 14 residues. The V end lost 5 bases, the J end lost 2 bases, and 13 bases lay between the germline ends. Germline CDR1 reads SGHAT; CDR2 reads FQNNGV.

This clonotype was observed a few times. The chain uses TRBV11-3 and TRBJ2-1; D assignment may be TRBD1 or TRBD2 (7 bases each). Trimming pared 5 bases from V and 7 bases from J, leaving 15 bases between. The CDR3 loop spans 14 amino acids. The germline V gene encodes CDR1 SGHNT and CDR2 YENEEA. Written as DNA, the CDR3 is TGTGCCAGCAGCCAGGGGGGGTCCCAAAATGAGCAGTTCTTC. This translates into CASSQGGSQNEQFF.

This clonotype has at least ten counts. This chain uses TRBV2 with TRBJ2-5; 7 bases map to TRBD2. CDR3 length: 13 amino acids. Germline V lookup: CDR1 SNHLY, CDR2 FYNNEI. With 4 bases clipped from V and 7 bases from J, the junction kept 6 bases outside the gene matches. The CDR3 DNA follows: TGTGCCAGCAGTGTGTCTGGGGGGGGGACCCAGTACTTC. This gives the protein CASSVSGGGTQYF.

The sample holds a few counts of this clonotype. The genes are TRBV11-2 and TRBJ2-1; D might be TRBD1 or TRBD2, each matching 5 bases. Germline CDR1 SGHAT, CDR2 FQNNGV. The V end lost 6 bases, the J end lost 8 bases, and 14 bases lay between the germline ends. The CDR3 loop spans 13 amino acids. The CDR3 spells CASRATLGDEQFF. The CDR3 nucleotides are TGTGCCAGCAGAGCAACGTTGGGGGATGAGCAGTTCTTC.

The chain has TRBV5-6 and TRBJ2-3; 7 nucleotides agree with TRBD2. This CDR3 is built from 16 residues. Germline-derived CDR1 and CDR2 are SGHDT and YYEEEE. The junction had 15 bases not matched to a gene; V was cut back by 9 bases and J by 2 bases. CDR3 loop: CAMGDAGASDTDTQYF. The CDR3 bases are TGTGCCATGGGGGACGCGGGAGCTTCTGACACAGATACGCAGTATTTT.

The chain carries TRBV4-3 and TRBJ2-1, with no clear D. This CDR3 contains 15 residues. The germline CDR1 and CDR2 sequences are LGHNA and YSLEER. V was clipped by 0 bases and J by 5 bases, with 11 bases between them. In DNA form, the CDR3 reads TGCGCCAGCAGCCAAGATCACCTTCAAGACAATGAGCAGTTCTTC. The encoded protein is CASSQDHLQDNEQFF.

Many counts were recorded for this clonotype. V and J are TRBV28 and TRBJ1-1; D possibly corresponds to TRBD1 (5 bases). Trimming stripped 3 bases from V and 1 base from J, with 12 bases between. Germline-derived CDR1 and CDR2 are MDHEN and SYDVKM. This CDR3 is built from 15 residues. In DNA, the CDR3 is TGTGCCAGCAGTTTGAGGACAAGTGGGAACACTGAAGCTTTCTTT. Protein: CASSLRTSGNTEAFF. Full variable domain (remainder filled in from reference TRBV28 and TRBJ1-1): DVKVTQSSRYLVKRTGEKVFLECVQDMDHENMFWYRQDPGLGLRLIYFSYDVKMKEKGDIPEGYSVSREKKERFSLILESASTNQTSMYLCASSLRTSGNTEAFFGQGTRLTVV.

V usage is TRBV5-5 and J usage is TRBJ1-6; D is possibly TRBD1 (6 bases). Germline CDR1 and CDR2: SGHKS and YYEKEE (reference sequence). This CDR3 spans 16 amino acids. The germline V and J ends were trimmed by 6 bases and 0 bases, with 13 bases remaining between them. The CDR3 DNA sequence: TGTGCCAGCAAGGGGGGACCATCCTCCTATAATTCACCCCTCCACTTT. It yields the protein CASKGGPSSYNSPLHF.

Ten or more counts support this clonotype. This sequence joins TRBV7-2 and TRBJ2-3; D possibly uses TRBD1 or TRBD2 (6 bases each). Trimming removed 4 bases from V and 1 base from J, with 15 bases in between. The CDR3 covers 16 residues. Germline CDR1 SGHTA, CDR2 FQGNSA. The CDR3 region has the DNA TGTGCCAGCAGCTCATACGCCGGGGGCGGCACAGATACGCAGTATTTT. It translates to CASSSYAGGGTDTQYF.

CDR3 amino acids: CASSLYGGSTYEQYF. Here the CDR3 DNA reads TGTGCCAGCAGCTTATATGGCGGGAGTACGTACGAGCAGTACTTC. The chain has TRBV11-2 and TRBJ2-7; 7 bases match TRBD2. Germline CDR1 and CDR2: SGHAT and FQNNGV. With 2 bases clipped from V and 4 bases from J, the junction kept 8 bases outside the gene matches. The CDR3 sequence is 15 residues long.

This clonotype was picked up a small number of times. This chain connects TRBV5-1 to TRBJ2-3, with D maybe TRBD2 (5 bases). This CDR3 spans 13 amino acids. Germline CDR1 reads SGHRS; CDR2 reads YFSETQ. With 1 base removed from V and 5 bases from J, the gap between germline ends came to 8 bases. CDR3 sequence reads: CASSLSGLDTQYF. For the CDR3, the DNA is TGCGCCAGCAGCTTGAGCGGATTAGATACGCAGTATTTT.

This clonotype was seen only a few times. The V gene is TRBV7-2, the J gene TRBJ2-7; a weak D match, TRBD2 (5 bases). The germline V gene encodes CDR1 SGHTA and CDR2 FQGNSA. The CDR3 extends over 15 amino acids. V shed 1 base and J shed 2 bases, with 12 bases lying between them. The CDR3 DNA reads as TGTGCCAGCAGCTTAGGCGGGCCACTAACCTACGAGCAGTACTTC. It codes for CASSLGGPLTYEQYF.

The V call is TRBV12-3 or TRBV12-4, the J call TRBJ2-1; a weak D match, TRBD2 (7 bases). The germline V and J ends were trimmed by 3 bases and 6 bases, with 18 bases remaining between them. CDR3 length: 16 amino acids. This CDR3 is CASSFHRGALPNEQFF. The CDR3 region has the DNA TGTGCCAGCAGTTTTCATCGGGGGGCCCTTCCCAATGAGCAGTTCTTC.

This clonotype was counted many times. J is TRBJ2-2 and V is TRBV5-1; 7 nucleotides agree with TRBD2. Per the germline V gene, CDR1 is SGHRS and CDR2 is YFSETQ. There are 16 residues in the CDR3. Unmatched junction bases numbered 7, after V lost 1 base and J lost 4 bases. CDR3 sequence: CASSLREARFTGELFF. CDR3 bases: TGCGCCAGCAGCTTGCGGGAGGCTCGTTTCACCGGGGAGCTGTTTTTT.